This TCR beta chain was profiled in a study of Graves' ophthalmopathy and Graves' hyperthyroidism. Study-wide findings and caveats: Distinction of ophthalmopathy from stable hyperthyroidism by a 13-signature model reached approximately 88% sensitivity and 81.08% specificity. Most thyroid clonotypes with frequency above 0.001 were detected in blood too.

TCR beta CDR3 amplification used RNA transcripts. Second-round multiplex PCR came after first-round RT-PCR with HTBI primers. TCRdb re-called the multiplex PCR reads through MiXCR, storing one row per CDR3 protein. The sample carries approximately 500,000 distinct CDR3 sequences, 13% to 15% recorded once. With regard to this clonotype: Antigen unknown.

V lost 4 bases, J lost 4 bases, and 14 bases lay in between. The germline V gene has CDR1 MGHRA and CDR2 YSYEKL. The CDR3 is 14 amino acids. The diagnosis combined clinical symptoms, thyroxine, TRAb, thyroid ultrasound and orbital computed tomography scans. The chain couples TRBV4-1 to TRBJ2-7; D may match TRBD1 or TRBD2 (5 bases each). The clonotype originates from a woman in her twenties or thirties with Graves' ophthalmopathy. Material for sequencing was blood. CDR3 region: CASSRARDAYEQYF. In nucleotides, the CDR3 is TGCGCCAGCAGCCGAGCCAGGGACGCGTACGAGCAGTACTTC.